The subject of this entry is one T cell receptor beta chain. The data stem from a study of blood T cell repertoires in COVID-19. Study in general: The United States, Italy and Spain provided the acute and convalescent COVID-19 samples.

Trimming took off 5 bases at V and 5 bases at J, with 15 bases between the two ends. CDR1 and CDR2 (germline): SEHNR, FQNEAQ (reference sequence). The CDR3 covers 14 residues. Libraries were prepared by immunoSEQ multiplex PCR; TCRdb keeps only in-frame clonotypes and omits some of them. The sample contains 260,000 or so clones, around 88% of which appear only once. The sequence derives from a woman aged 35 to 49 with acute COVID-19. This rearrangement joins TRBV7-9 to TRBJ1-1; tentative D call: TRBD1 (6 bases). Sequencing used PBMCs or T cells enriched from blood (not recorded which). CDR3 residues: CASSTRTAGTEAFF. Here the CDR3 DNA reads TGTGCCAGCAGCACCCGGACAGCGGGAACTGAAGCTTTCTTT.